These 31 T cell receptor beta chains originate from one sample sequenced in a study of T cells after yellow fever vaccination. MiXCR was run by TCRdb on the 5' RACE reads, yielding one entry per CDR3 protein. The sample contains tens of thousands of distinct CDR3 sequences, 5% to 6.5% of which appear only once. Specimen: PBMCs, either bulk or a sorted T-cell subset (CD4+, CD8+, memory, or dextramer-sorted; not recorded which), collected on the day of the yellow fever booster vaccination. Receptors were obtained from a man younger than 35 who received the YFV17D yellow fever vaccine.

The DNA for the CDR3 is TGTGCCAGCACCGTCCGACGAGGGTATCGATACGAGCAGTACTTC. It yields the protein CASTVRRGYRYEQYF. V is TRBV13 and J is TRBJ2-7; possibly TRBD2 for D (5 bases). The V gene's germline CDR1 is PRHDT and CDR2 FYEKMQ (reference sequence). Trimming shortened V by 7 bases and J by 4 bases, and 20 bases separated the two germline ends. The CDR3 is made up of 15 amino acids.

Many counts were recorded for this clonotype. At one end, the junction sequence differs from germline, possibly due to a read error. The chain links TRBV12-3 or TRBV12-4 to TRBJ1-6; D gene uncertain. The CDR3 has 15 amino acids. The CDR3 region has the DNA TGTGCCAGCAGTTTTGGCCAAGGGTATATTTCACCCCTCCACTTT. Residues: CASSFGQGYISPLHF.

The J gene is TRBJ1-5, the V gene TRBV18, with 7 bases that match TRBD1. The ends lost 2 bases at V and 2 bases at J; junction bases unmatched: 12. There are 18 residues in the CDR3. The germline gives CDR1 KGHSH, CDR2 LQKENI. CDR3: CASSPEDRAGWGNQPQHF. The CDR3 bases are TGTGCCAGCTCACCAGAAGACAGGGCGGGCTGGGGCAATCAGCCCCAGCATTTT.

This clonotype was detected many times. The chain couples TRBV6-5 to TRBJ2-7, with 11 bases fitting TRBD1. CDR1 and CDR2 (germline): MNHEY, SVGAGI. The CDR3 sequence is 14 residues long. Trimming removed 8 bases from V and 6 bases from J; junction bases left unmatched: 9. Written as DNA, the CDR3 is TGTGCCAGCGGAACGGACAGGGGGCATCGCGAGCAGTACTTC. This gives the protein CASGTDRGHREQYF.

This clonotype was observed a few times. The gene calls are TRBV29-1 and TRBJ1-1; D gene ambiguous. The ends were cut back, 4 bases at V and 3 bases at J, with 15 bases in the middle. The CDR3 totals 14 residues. Germline CDR1 reads SQVTM; CDR2 reads ANQGSEA. The CDR3 DNA follows: TGCAGCGTTGTGATAGGGAGGGCTTACACTGAAGCTTTCTTT. Translating it yields CSVVIGRAYTEAFF.

Concerning this clonotype itself: A much larger clone sits a single nucleotide away, making a read error possible. The V call is TRBV2, the J call TRBJ2-7; possibly TRBD1 or TRBD2 for D (7 bases each). CDR3 length: 22 amino acids. Trimming left V 2 bases short and J 0 bases short, with 32 bases between. The germline V gene has CDR1 SNHLY and CDR2 FYNNEI. The CDR3 nucleotides read TGTGCCAGCAGTGAAATTCCCTTGGGGACAGACCTAAGCGGGGTCTGCTCCTACGAGCAGTACTTC. This encodes CASSEIPLGTDLSGVCSYEQYF.

This clonotype was detected only a few times. J is TRBJ2-1 and V is TRBV29-1; 9 bases align to TRBD2. Trimming removed 4 bases from V and 0 bases from J; junction bases left unmatched: 1. The CDR3 length is 14 residues. The germline CDR1 and CDR2 sequences are SQVTM and ANQGSEA. The CDR3 sequence is CSVVAGDSYNEQFF. As DNA, the CDR3 is TGCAGCGTTGTAGCGGGGGACTCCTACAATGAGCAGTTCTTC.

This clonotype was seen a handful of times. The J gene is TRBJ1-2, the V gene TRBV13; D gene uncertain. There are 15 residues in the CDR3. Trimming stripped 3 bases from V and 4 bases from J, with 15 bases between. Per germline, CDR1 PRHDT and CDR2 FYEKMQ (reference sequence). CDR3 protein: CASSFEHGVGYGYTF. The CDR3 DNA sequence: TGTGCCAGCAGCTTCGAACACGGCGTGGGCTATGGCTACACCTTC. The whole variable domain, remainder taken from reference TRBV13 and TRBJ1-2, is AAGVIQSPRHLIKEKRETATLKCYPIPRHDTVYWYQQGPGQDPQFLISFYEKMQSDKGSIPDRFSAQQFSDYHSELNMSSLELGDSALYFCASSFEHGVGYGYTFGSGTRLTVV.

V gene TRBV15 combines with J gene TRBJ1-2; a possible D gene is TRBD1 (5 bases). The germline V gene encodes CDR1 LNHNV and CDR2 YYDKDF (reference sequence). V dropped 0 bases and J dropped 6 bases, with 17 bases sitting between them. The CDR3 totals 16 residues. CDR3 residues: CATSRERTPMWHGYTF. CDR3 nucleotides: TGTGCCACCAGCAGAGAAAGGACACCGATGTGGCATGGCTACACCTTC.

In its sample, this clonotype was seen a few times. J is TRBJ2-3 and V is TRBV11-2, with D possibly TRBD2 on 7 matching bases. The CDR3 runs to 19 residues. Germline V gene lookup returns CDR1 SGHAT and CDR2 FQNNGV. Trimming stripped 1 base from V and 0 bases from J, with 20 bases between. The CDR3 DNA reads as TGTGCCAGCAGCTTAGGCTCATTAAAGAGGGGGGGCAGCACAGATACGCAGTATTTT. It encodes CASSLGSLKRGGSTDTQYF. Based on the CDR3 plus reference TRBV11-2 and TRBJ2-3, the full variable domain is EAGVAQSPRYKIIEKRQSVAFWCNPISGHATLYWYQQILGQGPKLLIQFQNNGVVDDSQLPKDRFSAERLKGVDSTLKIQPAKLEDSAVYLCASSLGSLKRGGSTDTQYFGPGTRLTVL.

This clonotype came up many times. The V gene is TRBV6-5, the J gene TRBJ2-1; 9 nucleotides agree with TRBD1. This CDR3 is built from 13 residues. Per germline, CDR1 MNHEY and CDR2 SVGAGI. Losses at the gene ends were 6 bases for V and 10 bases for J; bases not matched to a gene: 7. This CDR3 is CASRPPGQGEQFF. For the CDR3, the DNA is TGTGCCAGCAGACCTCCGGGACAGGGAGAGCAGTTCTTC.

This clonotype was seen a handful of times. The V gene is TRBV7-9, the J gene TRBJ2-7, with D maybe TRBD2 (6 bases). Between the trimmed V and J ends, which lost 1 base and 6 bases, there was a span of 7 bases. Germline CDR1 reads SEHNR; CDR2 reads FQNEAQ (reference sequence). The CDR3 is 12 residues long. This chain's CDR3 is CASSLDGGEQYV. The CDR3 DNA reads TGTGCCAGCAGCTTAGACGGGGGCGAGCAGTACGTC.

This clonotype was recorded a few times. The chain carries TRBV7-3 and TRBJ2-2; a possible D gene is TRBD2 (6 bases). The CDR3 runs 15 residues. CDR1 and CDR2 from the germline V gene are SGHTA and FQGTGA. The V end was cut by 5 bases, the J end by 4 bases, with 14 bases between. The CDR3 DNA reads as TGTGCCAGCAGCCCCGAGGGTAGCGGCACCGGGGAGCTGTTTTTT. Translation gives CASSPEGSGTGELFF.

This clonotype has a count of ten or more. The gene calls are TRBV6-1 and TRBJ2-7; perhaps TRBD2 as D (6 bases). Germline lookup yields CDR1 MNHNS and CDR2 SASEGT. The CDR3 loop spans 13 amino acids. Between the trimmed V and J ends, which lost 6 bases and 3 bases, there was a span of 12 bases. The CDR3 DNA follows: TGTGCCAGCAGACTCGAGGACTACTACGAGCAGTACGTC. As protein: CASRLEDYYEQYV.

This clonotype has just a few counts. V and J are TRBV6-6 and TRBJ1-4, with a possible D match to TRBD1 (5 bases). This CDR3 spans 12 amino acids. Germline loops: CDR1 MNHNY, CDR2 SVGAGI (reference sequence). V gave up 2 bases and J gave up 7 bases, with 5 bases separating them. CDR3 region: CASSYGGEKLFF. CDR3 coding DNA: TGTGCCAGCAGTTACGGGGGTGAAAAACTGTTTTTT.

The chain combines TRBV7-2 with TRBJ2-1; 15 nucleotides line up with TRBD2. Germline CDR1 and CDR2: SGHTA and FQGNSA. This CDR3 spans 18 amino acids. J gave up 4 bases and V 1 base, and 5 bases lay outside the gene matches. DNA for the CDR3: TGTGCCAGCAGCTTAGTTGGGACTAGCGGGGGGCTATACAATGAGCAGTTCTTC. It is translated as CASSLVGTSGGLYNEQFF.

V usage is TRBV14 and J usage is TRBJ2-7, with D perhaps matching TRBD1 or TRBD2 (5 bases each). Trimming took 4 bases from V and 7 from J, leaving 17 bases between them. The CDR3 extends over 14 amino acids. Germline CDR1 reads SGHDN; CDR2 reads FVKESK. The CDR3 here is CASSPYVGVREQYF. The CDR3 nucleotides are TGTGCCAGCAGCCCTTATGTGGGGGTGAGGGAGCAGTACTTC. The full variable domain, completed using reference TRBV14 and TRBJ2-7, is EAGVTQFPSHSVIEKGQTVTLRCDPISGHDNLYWYRRVMGKEIKFLLHFVKESKQDESGMPNNRFLAERTGGTYSTLKVQPAELEDSGVYFCASSPYVGVREQYFGPGTRLTVT.

Ten or more counts support this clonotype. The V gene is TRBV5-5, the J gene TRBJ2-7, with 11 nucleotides matching TRBD2. V lost 3 bases, J lost 2 bases, and 4 bases stayed unmatched. This CDR3 is built from 15 residues. Germline V CDR1 and CDR2: SGHKS, YYEKEE (reference sequence). The CDR3: CASSSNSGGAYEQYF. For the CDR3, the DNA is TGTGCCAGCAGCTCCAATAGCGGGGGGGCCTACGAGCAGTACTTC. The complete variable domain, with remaining parts taken from reference TRBV5-5 and TRBJ2-7, reads DAGVTQSPTHLIKTRGQQVTLRCSPISGHKSVSWYQQVLGQGPQFIFQYYEKEERGRGNFPDRFSARQFPNYSSELNVNALLLGDSALYLCASSSNSGGAYEQYFGPGTRLTVT.

This clonotype was counted at least ten times. The V gene is TRBV6-1, the J gene TRBJ2-7; 7 bases line up with TRBD1. The junction had 5 bases not matched to a gene; V was cut back by 1 base and J by 5 bases. This CDR3 is built from 14 residues. Germline V CDR1 and CDR2: MNHNS, SASEGT. The CDR3 DNA is TGTGCCAGCAGTGAAGGACAGGGTTTCCACGAGCAGTACGTC. Protein sequence: CASSEGQGFHEQYV.

The sample holds many counts of this clonotype. The gene calls are TRBV7-9 and TRBJ1-3; the D is unclear. This CDR3 comprises 14 residues. Germline V gives CDR1 SEHNR, CDR2 FQNEAQ (reference sequence). V lost 6 bases, J lost 3 bases, and 12 bases lay in between. CDR3 loop: CASSPPVLGNTIYF. DNA of the CDR3: TGTGCCAGCAGTCCCCCCGTACTTGGAAACACCATATATTTT. The full variable domain, rest sourced from reference TRBV7-9 and TRBJ1-3, is DTGVSQNPRHKITKRGQNVTFRCDPISEHNRLYWYRQTLGQGPEFLTYFQNEAQLEKSRLLSDRFSAERPKGSFSTLEIQRTEQGDSAMYLCASSPPVLGNTIYFGEGSWLTVV.

This clonotype was seen repeatedly, ten times or more. The chain combines TRBV29-1 with TRBJ2-1; no clear D gene. The CDR3 sequence is 11 residues long. V dropped 5 bases and J dropped 10 bases, with 12 bases sitting between them. Germline values: CDR1 SQVTM, CDR2 ANQGSEA. The CDR3 is CSVSRNPEQFF. The CDR3 nucleotides read TGCAGCGTTTCAAGGAACCCCGAGCAGTTCTTC.

This clonotype turned up a few times. The chain joins TRBV12-3 or TRBV12-4 to TRBJ1-4; no clear D gene. Trimming took 0 bases from V and 0 from J, leaving 11 bases between them. The CDR3 extends over 17 amino acids. The DNA of the CDR3 is TGTGCCAGCAGTTTAGCGCGCCCAGCTGCAACTAATGAAAAACTGTTTTTT. Encoded protein: CASSLARPAATNEKLFF.

This clonotype has just a few counts. The chain employs TRBV6-2 or TRBV6-3 and TRBJ1-1; no definite D call. Germline V gene sequence: CDR1 MNHEY, CDR2 SVGEGT. V lost 4 bases and J 0 bases, leaving 9 bases between the germline ends. The CDR3 runs to 14 residues. The chain's CDR3 is CASSSWGVNTEAFF. The CDR3 coding sequence is TGTGCCAGCAGTTCCTGGGGAGTGAACACTGAAGCTTTCTTT.

This clonotype was seen repeatedly, ten times or more. This chain links TRBV12-3 or TRBV12-4 with TRBJ2-2; possibly TRBD1 for D (6 bases). The CDR3 is 13 amino acids. Trimming took 5 bases from V and 6 from J, leaving 10 bases between them. The CDR3 DNA follows: TGTGCCAGCAGTGGTGACAGGCCCGGGGAGCTGTTTTTT. Translating gives CASSGDRPGELFF.

There are a few counts of this clonotype. The chain carries TRBV28 and TRBJ2-3, with TRBD1 as a possible D gene (5 bases). Germline CDR1 and CDR2: MDHEN and SYDVKM. The V and J ends lost 6 bases and 5 bases respectively, with 18 bases between them. This CDR3 is 15 amino acids long. This chain's CDR3 is CASRAEFAQGDTQYF. CDR3 DNA sequence: TGTGCCAGCAGGGCAGAGTTTGCCCAGGGAGATACGCAGTATTTT.

This clonotype was picked up many times. The genes are TRBV10-1 and TRBJ2-2, with a possible D match to TRBD1 (6 bases). V was trimmed by 4 bases and J by 5 bases, leaving 14 bases between them. The CDR3 sequence is 15 residues long. Looked up from germline, CDR1 is WNHNN and CDR2 is SYGVQD (reference sequence). The chain's CDR3 is CASSGQALGTGELFF. The CDR3 coding sequence is TGCGCCAGCAGTGGACAGGCCCTGGGGACCGGGGAGCTGTTTTTT.

V gene TRBV10-3 combines with J gene TRBJ2-4; possibly TRBD1 or TRBD2 for D (6 bases each). The CDR3 runs to 18 residues. From germline, CDR1 is ENHRY and CDR2 SYGVKD. V gave up 0 bases and J gave up 6 bases, with 21 bases separating them. CDR3 in amino acids: CAISESPKGGLDRNIQYF. As DNA, the CDR3 is TGTGCCATCAGTGAGTCACCGAAGGGGGGATTGGACAGAAACATTCAGTACTTC.

This clonotype was counted many times. The V and J genes are TRBV5-1 and TRBJ1-2, with a weak D call TRBD1 (6 bases). CDR1 and CDR2 (germline): SGHRS, YFSETQ. With 4 bases removed from V and 6 bases from J, the gap between germline ends came to 13 bases. The CDR3 is 13 amino acids. The CDR3 nucleotides are TGCGCCAGCAGCCCCGGACAGAGGGATGGCTACACCTTC. It is translated as CASSPGQRDGYTF.

This clonotype was recorded many times. This chain joins TRBV6-4 and TRBJ2-1; 7 bases agree with TRBD1. The CDR3 extends over 15 amino acids. After removal of 2 bases from V and 3 bases from J, the junction contained 4 bases not matched to a gene. CDR1 and CDR2 from the germline V gene are MRHNA and SNTAGT. The DNA for the CDR3 is TGTGCCAGCAGTGACGGGGGACAGCTCTACAATGAGCAGTTCTTC. It codes for CASSDGGQLYNEQFF.

This clonotype was found many times. In nucleotides, the CDR3 is TGCAGCGTTGGGGGGACAGGGGGCTACGAGCAGTACTTC. It translates to CSVGGTGGYEQYF. The genes are TRBV29-1 and TRBJ2-7; 11 positions match TRBD1. V shed 4 bases, J shed 3 bases, and the junction held 2 bases outside the gene matches. The length of the CDR3 is 13 residues. From germline, CDR1 is SQVTM and CDR2 ANQGSEA.

This clonotype has ten or more counts. This chain links TRBV12-3 or TRBV12-4 with TRBJ1-2; D remains ambiguous. Trimming removed 3 bases at V and 5 bases at J, with 10 bases between. The CDR3 has 13 amino acids. The CDR3 reads CASSFAQTYGYTF. As DNA, the CDR3 is TGTGCCAGCAGTTTCGCGCAGACTTATGGCTACACCTTC.